The subject of this entry is one TCR beta chain. These data originate in a study of blood T cell repertoires in COVID-19. Study at large: The United States, Italy and Spain provided the acute and convalescent COVID-19 samples. The cDNA or gDNA used as material had been derived from T cells, B-cell-depleted T cells, or PBMCs.

This CDR3 is built from 13 residues. Trimming removed 3 bases at V and 8 bases at J, with 13 bases between. Source study methods: Amplifying reference gene primers gave estimates of nucleated cell counts. Libraries were prepared by immunoSEQ multiplex PCR; TCRdb keeps only in-frame clonotypes and omits some of them. V and J calls and clone size follow that table, whereas D and trimming were derived from the DNA. Among over 15,000 clones, roughly nine tenths were seen once, and the ten largest hold 10%. The chain combines TRBV12-3 or TRBV12-4 with TRBJ1-1, with a weak D call TRBD1 (6 bases). The TCR comes from a man older than 75 with acute or convalescent COVID-19. The sequencing sample was made of peripheral blood. CDR3 region: CASSLSGVSEAFF. The CDR3 DNA sequence: TGTGCCAGCAGTTTGTCAGGGGTTTCGGAAGCTTTCTTT.